The 16 T cell receptor beta chains below all came from one sample that was sequenced in a study of cytomegalovirus exposure and HLA in healthy donors (dated by TCRdb to 2017 to 2019). Libraries came from the immunoSEQ multiplex PCR assay. For the multiplex PCR, a mixture combining 60 forward primers for TCR Vbeta segments and 13 reverse primers for TCR Jbeta segments was used. TCRdb obtained this table from immuneACCESS and retained in-frame rearrangements with V and J assigned. These tables miss some clones; where compared with another copy, unresolved V genes account for less than half of the shortfall, and the remainder is unexplained. This sample holds approximately 200,000 clones; 65% to 85% were observed only once. About 0.094% of the sample rests with the top ten. The sample consisted of PBMCs. These receptors were taken from a boy younger than 10 in good health and CMV-seronegative.

The table lists this clone with a few counts. The chain carries TRBV5-6 and TRBJ2-3; 8 bases map to TRBD2. With V trimmed by 4 bases and J by 3 bases, 7 bases remained unmatched. The CDR3 loop spans 15 amino acids. Germline CDR1 SGHDT, CDR2 YYEEEE. CDR3 sequence: CASSPIAGRTDTQYF. CDR3 sequence (DNA): TGTGCCAGCAGCCCCATAGCGGGGCGAACAGATACGCAGTATTTT.

This clone was detected once. The chain recombines TRBV18 with TRBJ2-1, with 9 bases lining up with TRBD1. V trimming: 3 bases; J trimming: 9 bases; junction bases outside the gene matches: 9. This CDR3 has 15 amino acids. The germline V gene encodes CDR1 KGHSH and CDR2 LQKENI. CDR3 loop: CASSPMGQGGGEQFF. The DNA of the CDR3 is TGTGCCAGCTCACCCATGGGACAGGGTGGGGGTGAGCAGTTCTTC.

J is TRBJ1-2 and V is TRBV2; no reliable D call. The germline CDR1 and CDR2 sequences are SNHLY and FYNNEI. CDR3 size: 11 residues. With 5 bases removed from V and 4 bases from J, the gap between germline ends came to 5 bases. The CDR3 reads CASSTGYGYTF. DNA of the CDR3: TGTGCCAGCAGTACCGGCTATGGCTACACCTTC.

The chain uses TRBV7-8 and TRBJ2-1; D may be TRBD2 (6 bases). V gave up 2 bases and J gave up 13 bases, with 12 bases separating them. The CDR3 length is 12 residues. CDR1 and CDR2 from the germline V gene are SGHVS and FQNEAQ. The DNA of the CDR3 is TGTGCCAGCAGCTTAATTCAGGGAGGACAGTTCTTC. Its protein is CASSLIQGGQFF.

The chain links TRBV6-5 to TRBJ1-5; perhaps TRBD1 as D (6 bases). Germline V CDR1 and CDR2: MNHEY, SVGAGI. The CDR3 length is 15 residues. Trimming pared 4 bases from V and 0 bases from J, leaving 10 bases between. CDR3 loop: CASSSDSYSNQPQHF. In DNA form, the CDR3 reads TGTGCCAGCAGTTCGGACAGCTATAGCAATCAGCCCCAGCATTTT.

The chain uses TRBV5-5 and TRBJ1-4; D is uncertain. The CDR3 has 13 amino acids. Trimming cost V 0 bases and J 8 bases, with 8 bases left between them. Germline CDR1 reads SGHKS; CDR2 reads YYEKEE (reference sequence). The CDR3 protein is CASSLAQTEKLFF. CDR3 DNA: TGTGCCAGCAGCTTGGCACAAACCGAAAAACTGTTTTTT.

The chain employs TRBV7-8 and TRBJ1-2; D is uncertain. Germline CDR1 and CDR2: SGHVS and FQNEAQ. Trimming shortened V by 5 bases and J by 1 base, and 14 bases separated the two germline ends. CDR3 length: 15 residues. CDR3 residues: CASSVGGPLNYGYTF. The CDR3 DNA reads as TGTGCCAGCAGCGTAGGAGGCCCTCTTAACTATGGCTACACCTTC.

The chain couples TRBV11-2 to TRBJ1-3; tentatively, D is TRBD1 (6 bases). CDR1 and CDR2 from the germline V gene are SGHAT and FQNNGV. The CDR3 totals 16 residues. The V end was cut by 2 bases, the J end by 0 bases, with 11 bases between. CDR3 sequence: CASSLYRQDSGNTIYF. The CDR3 DNA reads as TGTGCCAGCAGCTTATATAGACAGGACTCTGGAAACACCATATATTTT.

DNA of the CDR3: TGTGCCAGCAGCTACGGGACAGGCAGGGCCCGCACGCCCCAGCATTTT. This sequence encodes CASSYGTGRARTPQHF. The rearrangement uses TRBV2 and TRBJ1-5, with 8 positions matching TRBD1. The CDR3 length is 16 residues. V trimming: 6 bases; J trimming: 9 bases; junction bases outside the gene matches: 16. From germline, CDR1 is SNHLY and CDR2 FYNNEI.

The rearrangement uses TRBV6-1 and TRBJ2-3; 8 bases align to TRBD2. This CDR3 comprises 15 residues. Trimming at V came to 2 bases and at J to 3 bases, leaving 4 bases not matched to a gene. Germline V gene lookup returns CDR1 MNHNS and CDR2 SASEGT. The CDR3 DNA follows: TGTGCCAGCAGTGAACGCCGGGGGGGGACAGATACGCAGTATTTT. Protein sequence: CASSERRGGTDTQYF.

In this sample, this clone turned up once. This chain joins TRBV6-5 and TRBJ2-3, with 9 bases identical to TRBD1. The trim removed 0 bases at V and 6 bases at J, leaving 7 bases unmatched. Germline lookup yields CDR1 MNHEY and CDR2 SVGAGI. This CDR3 spans 16 amino acids. The chain's CDR3 is CASSYSGTGRADTQYF. The CDR3 DNA reads TGTGCCAGCAGTTACTCGGGGACAGGGCGGGCGGATACGCAGTATTTT.

This chain uses TRBV5-4 with TRBJ2-5; 7 bases fit TRBD2. V lost 3 bases, J lost 5 bases, and 10 bases stayed unmatched. Germline V gene sequence: CDR1 SGHNT, CDR2 YYREEE (reference sequence). The CDR3 extends over 15 amino acids. The CDR3 loop is CASSSFMGGTETQYF. The CDR3 DNA follows: TGTGCCAGCAGCTCGTTCATGGGGGGGACGGAGACCCAGTACTTC.

CDR3: CASSLGLQETQYF. The DNA for the CDR3 is TGTGCCAGCAGCTTGGGGCTTCAAGAGACCCAGTACTTC. The chain combines TRBV7-9 with TRBJ2-5; tentatively, D is TRBD1 (5 bases). The CDR3 is made up of 13 amino acids. The V gene lost 3 bases and the J gene lost 2 bases, with 7 bases spanning the gap. Germline lookup yields CDR1 SEHNR and CDR2 FQNEAQ (reference sequence).

V is TRBV7-9 and J is TRBJ1-2, with 8 bases matching TRBD1. J gave up 7 bases and V 5 bases, and 9 bases lay outside the gene matches. The CDR3 runs 14 residues. Germline CDR1 SEHNR, CDR2 FQNEAQ (reference sequence). The CDR3 DNA is TGTGCCAGCAGCCTCCTACAGGGGGGAGGTGGCTACACCTTC. Encoded protein: CASSLLQGGGGYTF.

This chain links TRBV5-1 with TRBJ2-5; the D gene is possibly TRBD2 (6 bases). The CDR3 has 15 amino acids. The V gene lost 4 bases and the J gene lost 3 bases, with 16 bases spanning the gap. Germline V gene lookup returns CDR1 SGHRS and CDR2 YFSETQ. The CDR3 is CASSRGTLGEETQYF. In DNA, the CDR3 is TGCGCCAGCAGCCGCGGGACCCTCGGCGAAGAGACCCAGTACTTC.

The V gene is TRBV11-2, the J gene TRBJ1-3; D is ambiguous. The germline CDR1 and CDR2 sequences are SGHAT and FQNNGV. The CDR3 runs 15 residues. V lost 1 base, J lost 4 bases, and 11 bases lay in between. The CDR3 DNA reads TGTGCCAGCAGCTTAGTACCCGGGTCAGGAAACACCATATATTTT. Translation gives CASSLVPGSGNTIYF.